This entry concerns a single T cell receptor beta chain. Its target is not known. The record originates from a study of monozygotic twins with inflammatory bowel disease. General study points: Healthy twins showed more clonotype sharing with others than IBD patients, especially patients with disease activity.

No sorting of T cells preceded isolation of total RNA from whole blood. Template switching incorporated UMIs with a 6-nucleotide sample barcode. After re-calling the 5' RACE reads, TCRdb lists one entry per CDR3 protein, DNA absent. The sample is made up of 300,000 to 350,000 distinct CDR3 sequences, and the top ten hold roughly 2% of it. This CDR3 region has 15 residues. Germline V gives CDR1 LGHNA, CDR2 YSLEER. V gene TRBV4-3 combines with J gene TRBJ2-1; TCRdb returns TRBD1, unconfirmable since there is no DNA. The receptor was derived from a human donor with ulcerative colitis or Crohn's disease, or a healthy co-twin of an affected twin (not recorded which). The sample consisted of blood. CDR3 sequence reads: CASRRGAGSTYEQFF.